This T cell receptor beta chain was identified during a study of spatial heterogeneity in lung cancer. Specified time point: sample taken at primary tumor resection. The donors were 55 to 85 patients with non-small cell lung cancer that was early-stage and untreated. From tumor, nontumor lung or frozen PBMC, whole RNA was taken unsorted for sequencing. From the 5' RACE reads, TCRdb called clonotypes with MiXCR, one entry per CDR3 protein. The data contain about 92,000 distinct CDR3 sequences, less than 15% of them singletons. The sequence came from a male donor with early-stage non-small cell lung cancer. The sequencing here drew on PBMCs, taken at surgery.

The CDR3 region has the DNA TGTGCCAGCATTAAGTTCGTGAACACTGAAGCTTTCTTT. This translates into CASIKFVNTEAFF. The rearrangement links TRBV2 to TRBJ1-1; no clear D gene. V lost 7 bases to trimming and J lost 0 bases, with 9 bases between them. CDR1 SNHLY and CDR2 FYNNEI come from the germline V gene. This CDR3 has 13 amino acids.